This TCR beta chain was recovered during a study of response to subunit inactivated influenza vaccine. The CDR3 covers 13 residues. Germline V CDR1 and CDR2: SQVTM, ANQGSEA. The V end lost 5 bases, the J end lost 5 bases, and 14 bases lay between the germline ends. This clonotype has more than one count but fewer than ten. Its specificity is unknown. TCRdb independently ran MiXCR on the RT-PCR reads; one entry per CDR3 protein. The repertoire includes about 650,000 distinct CDR3 sequences, 12% to 15% of them detected once, and 7.5% to 8% sits in the top ten. Points from the study as a whole: The authors proposed limited new T cell recruitment per seasonal influenza vaccination.

Source: PBMCs from blood, taken 14 days before vaccination. This receptor was taken from a man aged 50 to 60 who received an inactivated influenza vaccine. The rearrangement links TRBV29-1 to TRBJ2-3; D is perhaps TRBD2 (6 bases). CDR3 DNA: TGCAGCGTTAGGGCTGGAGCGGGAGATACGCAGTATTTT. Its protein is CSVRAGAGDTQYF.